Listed here are 20 T cell receptor beta chains from one sample, sequenced in a study of cytomegalovirus exposure and HLA in healthy donors. Assay used: immunoSEQ multiplex PCR; TCRdb lists only in-frame clones, some missing. The table has under 150,000 clones, about 87% seen once. Material: PBMCs. These receptors were obtained from a man between 18 and 29 years old in good health and CMV-seropositive.

The chain employs TRBV25-1 and TRBJ2-1, with 8 positions matching TRBD2. The CDR3 is 15 residues long. The ends lost 8 bases at V and 2 bases at J; junction bases unmatched: 8. Germline values: CDR1 MGHDK, CDR2 SYGVNS. The DNA for the CDR3 is TGTGCCAGCGGTATAGCGGGGAGACCCTACAATGAGCAGTTCTTC. The encoded protein is CASGIAGRPYNEQFF.

The gene calls are TRBV30 and TRBJ1-5; 9 nucleotides match TRBD1. The CDR3 consists of 15 residues. Germline trimming cut 5 bases from V and 1 base from J; bases unmatched to any gene: 6. CDR1 is GTSNPN and CDR2 is SVGIG in the germline V gene (reference sequence). The DNA for the CDR3 is TGTGCCTGGGCACAGGGGGCACTAAGCAATCAGCCCCAGCATTTT. Its protein is CAWAQGALSNQPQHF.

This chain joins TRBV19 and TRBJ2-4, with D perhaps matching TRBD1 (6 bases). The CDR3 loop spans 15 amino acids. Germline CDR1 reads LNHDA; CDR2 reads SQIVND (reference sequence). The V gene lost 6 bases and the J gene lost 1 base, with 13 bases spanning the gap. CDR3 DNA sequence: TGTGCCAGTAGGGGCCAGGGGACGGCCAAAAACATTCAGTACTTC. Translating it yields CASRGQGTAKNIQYF.

The chain's CDR3 is CASSVEAGMGADTQYF. The CDR3 DNA follows: TGTGCCAGCAGCGTAGAGGCAGGGATGGGTGCAGATACGCAGTATTTT. The V call is TRBV9, the J call TRBJ2-3, with D possibly being TRBD1 (5 bases). CDR3 size: 16 residues. Trimming shortened V by 0 bases and J by 4 bases, and 15 bases separated the two germline ends. CDR1 and CDR2 from the germline V gene are SGDLS and YYNGEE.

In its sample, this clone was seen once. The gene calls are TRBV5-1 and TRBJ2-1, with 7 positions matching TRBD1. V gave up 1 base and J gave up 5 bases; unmatched junction bases: 3. CDR1 SGHRS and CDR2 YFSETQ come from the germline V gene. The CDR3 consists of 14 residues. CDR3 DNA sequence: TGCGCCAGCAGCTTGTTTGGGACAGACAATGAGCAGTTCTTC. This translates into CASSLFGTDNEQFF.

The chain uses TRBV5-1 and TRBJ1-4; D unclear. The length of the CDR3 is 14 residues. Germline lookup yields CDR1 SGHRS and CDR2 YFSETQ. The V end lost 0 bases, the J end lost 7 bases, and 10 bases lay between the germline ends. The CDR3 here is CASSLGVSGEKLFF. CDR3 coding DNA: TGCGCCAGCAGCTTGGGAGTCTCAGGTGAAAAACTGTTTTTT.

CDR3: CASSHPGTGGDYGYTF. The CDR3 DNA is TGTGCCAGTAGTCACCCCGGGACAGGGGGCGACTATGGCTACACCTTC. V usage is TRBV19 and J usage is TRBJ1-2; 12 nucleotides align to TRBD1. CDR3 length equals 16 residues. J gave up 3 bases and V 5 bases, and 7 bases lay outside the gene matches. CDR1 and CDR2 from the germline V gene are LNHDA and SQIVND (reference sequence). Looking up the rest from reference TRBV19 and TRBJ1-2 gives the full variable domain: DGGITQSPKYLFRKEGQNVTLSCEQNLNHDAMYWYRQDPGQGLRLIYYSQIVNDFQKGDIAEGYSVSREKKESFPLTVTSAQKNPTAFYLCASSHPGTGGDYGYTFGSGTRLTVV.

The CDR3 spells CASSHDKAVGYTF. CDR3 DNA: TGTGCCAGCTCACACGACAAGGCAGTTGGCTACACCTTC. This rearrangement joins TRBV18 to TRBJ1-2; D unresolved. The CDR3 extends over 13 amino acids. The germline gives CDR1 KGHSH, CDR2 LQKENI. The V gene lost 4 bases and the J gene lost 7 bases, with 13 bases spanning the gap.

This sequence joins TRBV6-1 and TRBJ2-2; D is perhaps TRBD1 (5 bases). From germline, CDR1 is MNHNS and CDR2 SASEGT. CDR3 size: 15 residues. V gave up 3 bases and J gave up 5 bases, with 13 bases separating them. Written as DNA, the CDR3 is TGTGCCAGCAGTGAGCCGGGCAGGGCGACCGGGGAGCTGTTTTTT. As protein: CASSEPGRATGELFF.

The V and J genes are TRBV7-9 and TRBJ2-7, with TRBD2 as a possible D gene (6 bases). From germline, CDR1 is SEHNR and CDR2 FQNEAQ (reference sequence). There are 15 residues in the CDR3. V was pared by 5 bases and J by 6 bases, with 20 bases between. CDR3: CASSPPKGGALEQYF. Written as DNA, the CDR3 is TGTGCCAGCAGCCCCCCTAAAGGAGGGGCCCTCGAGCAGTACTTC.

For the CDR3, the DNA is TGTGCCAGCAGTTTGTCCGGACAGGGTGTTGACACCATATATTTT. It encodes CASSLSGQGVDTIYF. This chain connects TRBV28 to TRBJ1-3; 8 nucleotides line up with TRBD1. Germline assignment: CDR1 MDHEN and CDR2 SYDVKM. The CDR3 extends over 15 amino acids. V shed 3 bases and J 8 bases; nucleotides not matched to a gene: 9.

The table lists this clone with a count of one. The rearrangement uses TRBV5-4 and TRBJ2-2; 8 positions agree with TRBD2. V dropped 5 bases and J dropped 5; count of bases not matched to a gene: 8. The CDR3 has 15 amino acids. Germline-derived CDR1 and CDR2 are SGHNT and YYREEE (reference sequence). The CDR3 loop reads CASRIEREFTGELFF. DNA for the CDR3: TGTGCCAGCAGAATCGAGCGGGAGTTTACCGGGGAGCTGTTTTTT.

This chain connects TRBV19 to TRBJ2-1; 9 positions agree with TRBD1. The length of the CDR3 is 14 residues. In germline, CDR1 is LNHDA, CDR2 SQIVND (reference sequence). The junction had 4 bases not matched to a gene; V was cut back by 5 bases and J by 5 bases. In DNA form, the CDR3 reads TGTGCCAGTAGTTGGACAGGGGTTGACAATGAGCAGTTCTTC. This translates into CASSWTGVDNEQFF.

This clone has just one count. In nucleotides, the CDR3 is TGCAGCGTTGAAGGACAGGGCGGGGATGGCTACACCTTC. Translated, it gives CSVEGQGGDGYTF. The genes are TRBV29-1 and TRBJ1-2; the match to TRBD1 covers 7 bases. The CDR3 length is 13 residues. The J segment lost 6 bases and the V segment lost 1 base, leaving 5 bases of the junction unmatched. Germline V gene sequence: CDR1 SQVTM, CDR2 ANQGSEA.

The chain has TRBV9 and TRBJ2-3; TRBD2 matches at 13 bases. V gave up 4 bases and J gave up 6 bases; unmatched junction bases: 8. The germline CDR1 and CDR2 sequences are SGDLS and YYNGEE. This CDR3 is built from 16 residues. The CDR3, as DNA: TGTGCCAGCAGCCCAGATTGGACTAGCGGGGGTGATACGCAGTATTTT. It yields the protein CASSPDWTSGGDTQYF.

This chain joins TRBV6-5 and TRBJ2-5, with a tentative D call TRBD1 (7 bases). The germline V gene encodes CDR1 MNHEY and CDR2 SVGAGI. The V end lost 4 bases, the J end lost 5 bases, and 17 bases lay between the germline ends. This CDR3 comprises 15 residues. CDR3 DNA sequence: TGTGCCAGCAGTTCAGGGGGAGGCAGCAGGGAGACCCAGTACTTC. Encoded protein: CASSSGGGSRETQYF.

This clone is a singleton in its sample. This CDR3 reads CASSSQFFGYHRNSPLHF. The CDR3 DNA follows: TGTGCCAGCAGCTCCCAATTTTTCGGGTACCACCGAAATTCACCCCTCCACTTT. The rearrangement links TRBV7-2 to TRBJ1-6, with no clear D. Germline assignment: CDR1 SGHTA and CDR2 FQGNSA. V shed 4 bases and J shed 7 bases, with 23 bases lying between them. The CDR3 has 18 residues.

The chain combines TRBV7-7 with TRBJ2-1, with D unresolved. The CDR3 is made up of 13 amino acids. Germline V lookup: CDR1 SSHAT, CDR2 FNYEAQ (reference sequence). V was trimmed by 4 bases and J by 9 bases, leaving 13 bases between them. The CDR3 region has the DNA TGTGCCAGCAGCTCATTACTCGGTGGTGAGCAGTTCTTC. This gives the protein CASSSLLGGEQFF.

The chain couples TRBV11-2 to TRBJ1-2; 9 nucleotides line up with TRBD1. The CDR3 has 16 amino acids. With V trimmed by 5 bases and J by 3 bases, 10 bases remained unmatched. Looked up from germline, CDR1 is SGHAT and CDR2 is FQNNGV. In nucleotides, the CDR3 is TGTGCCAGCAGCCAATTACAGGGGGCCTATGACTATGGCTACACCTTC. Its translation is CASSQLQGAYDYGYTF.

J is TRBJ1-5 and V is TRBV7-6, with D unresolved. V was pared by 1 base and J by 5 bases, with 6 bases between. This CDR3 spans 13 amino acids. The germline V gene has CDR1 SGHVS and CDR2 FNYEAQ. The CDR3 protein is CASSLGAYQPQHF. CDR3 sequence (DNA): TGTGCCAGCAGCTTAGGGGCATATCAGCCCCAGCATTTT. Supplemented by reference TRBV7-6 and TRBJ1-5, the full variable domain reads GAGVSQSPRYKVTKRGQDVALRCDPISGHVSLYWYRQALGQGPEFLTYFNYEAQQDKSGLPNDRFSAERPEGSISTLTIQRTEQRDSAMYRCASSLGAYQPQHFGDGTRLSIL.